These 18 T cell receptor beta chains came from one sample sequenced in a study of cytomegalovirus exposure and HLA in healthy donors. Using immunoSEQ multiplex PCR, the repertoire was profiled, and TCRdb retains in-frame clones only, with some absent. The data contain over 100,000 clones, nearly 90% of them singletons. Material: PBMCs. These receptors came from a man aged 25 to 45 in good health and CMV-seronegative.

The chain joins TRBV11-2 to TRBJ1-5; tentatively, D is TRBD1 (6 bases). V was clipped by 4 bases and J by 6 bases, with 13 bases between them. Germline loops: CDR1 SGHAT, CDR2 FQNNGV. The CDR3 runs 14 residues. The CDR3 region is CASSWGGAGQPQHF. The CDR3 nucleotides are TGTGCCAGCAGCTGGGGGGGCGCGGGTCAGCCCCAGCATTTT.

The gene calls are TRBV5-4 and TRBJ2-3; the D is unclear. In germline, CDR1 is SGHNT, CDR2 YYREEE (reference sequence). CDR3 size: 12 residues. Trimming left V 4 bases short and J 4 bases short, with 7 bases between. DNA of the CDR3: TGTGCCAGCAGCCGAGCCCCAGATACGCAGTATTTT. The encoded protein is CASSRAPDTQYF.

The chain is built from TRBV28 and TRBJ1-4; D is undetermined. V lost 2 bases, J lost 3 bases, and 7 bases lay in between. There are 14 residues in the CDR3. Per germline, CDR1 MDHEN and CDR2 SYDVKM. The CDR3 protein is CASSLGGSNEKLFF. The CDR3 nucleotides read TGTGCCAGCAGTTTAGGAGGATCTAATGAAAAACTGTTTTTT.

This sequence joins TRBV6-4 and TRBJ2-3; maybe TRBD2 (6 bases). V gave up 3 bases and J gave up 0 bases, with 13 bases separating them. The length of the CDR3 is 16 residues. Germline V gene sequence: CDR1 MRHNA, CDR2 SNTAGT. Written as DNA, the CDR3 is TGTGCCAGCAGTGAGGGCGGCGGGGCTAGCACAGATACGCAGTATTTT. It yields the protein CASSEGGGASTDTQYF.

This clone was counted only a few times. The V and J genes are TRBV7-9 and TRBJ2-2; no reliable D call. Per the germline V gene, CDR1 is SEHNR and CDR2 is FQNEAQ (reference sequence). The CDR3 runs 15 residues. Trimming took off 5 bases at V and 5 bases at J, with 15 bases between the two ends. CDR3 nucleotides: TGTGCCAGCAGCCCTCTTCTTCCCCTAACCGGGGAGCTGTTTTTT. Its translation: CASSPLLPLTGELFF.

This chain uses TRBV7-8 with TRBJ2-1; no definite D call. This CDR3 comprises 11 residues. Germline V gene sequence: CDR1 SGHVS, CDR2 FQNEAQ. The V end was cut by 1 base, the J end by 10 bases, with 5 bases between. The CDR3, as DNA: TGTGCCAGCAGCTTAGAGCCAGAGCAGTTCTTC. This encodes CASSLEPEQFF.

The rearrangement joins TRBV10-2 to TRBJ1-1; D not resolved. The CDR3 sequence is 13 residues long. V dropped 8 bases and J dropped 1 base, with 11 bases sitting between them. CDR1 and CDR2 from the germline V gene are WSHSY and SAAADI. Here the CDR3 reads CASCRTENTEAFF. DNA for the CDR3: TGCGCCAGCTGCCGGACTGAGAACACTGAAGCTTTCTTT.

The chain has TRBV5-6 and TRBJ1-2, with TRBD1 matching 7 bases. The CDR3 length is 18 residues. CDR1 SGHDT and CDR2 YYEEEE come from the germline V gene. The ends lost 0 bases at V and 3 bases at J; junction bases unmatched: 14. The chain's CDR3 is CASSLGPYGQDRDYGYTF. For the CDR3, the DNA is TGTGCCAGCAGCTTGGGGCCGTATGGACAGGACAGAGACTATGGCTACACCTTC.

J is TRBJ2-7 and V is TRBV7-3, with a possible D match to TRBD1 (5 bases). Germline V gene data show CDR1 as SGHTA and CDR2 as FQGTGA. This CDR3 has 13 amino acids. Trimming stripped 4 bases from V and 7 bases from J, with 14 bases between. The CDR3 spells CASSYLGAREQYF. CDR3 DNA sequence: TGTGCCAGCAGCTATCTAGGGGCGCGAGAGCAGTACTTC.

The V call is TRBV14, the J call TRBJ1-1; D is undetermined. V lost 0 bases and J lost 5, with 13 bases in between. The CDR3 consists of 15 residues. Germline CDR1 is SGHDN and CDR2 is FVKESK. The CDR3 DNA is TGTGCCAGCAGCCAAGATCTAGTAGGATTTACTGAAGCTTTCTTT. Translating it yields CASSQDLVGFTEAFF. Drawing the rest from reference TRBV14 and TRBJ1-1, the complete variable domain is EAGVTQFPSHSVIEKGQTVTLRCDPISGHDNLYWYRRVMGKEIKFLLHFVKESKQDESGMPNNRFLAERTGGTYSTLKVQPAELEDSGVYFCASSQDLVGFTEAFFGQGTRLTVV.

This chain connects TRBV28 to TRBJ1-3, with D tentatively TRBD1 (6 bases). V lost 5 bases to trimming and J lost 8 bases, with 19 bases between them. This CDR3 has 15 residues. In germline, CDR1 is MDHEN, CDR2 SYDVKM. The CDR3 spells CASSNGQGSMDTIYF. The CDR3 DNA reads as TGTGCCAGCAGTAACGGGCAGGGGAGTATGGACACCATATATTTT.

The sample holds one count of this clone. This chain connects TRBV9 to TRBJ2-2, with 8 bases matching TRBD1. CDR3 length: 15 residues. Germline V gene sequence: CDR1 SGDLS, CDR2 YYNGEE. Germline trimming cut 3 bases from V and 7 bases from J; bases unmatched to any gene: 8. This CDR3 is CASSARTGLNGELFF. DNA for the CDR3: TGTGCCAGCAGCGCCAGGACAGGGCTTAACGGGGAGCTGTTTTTT.

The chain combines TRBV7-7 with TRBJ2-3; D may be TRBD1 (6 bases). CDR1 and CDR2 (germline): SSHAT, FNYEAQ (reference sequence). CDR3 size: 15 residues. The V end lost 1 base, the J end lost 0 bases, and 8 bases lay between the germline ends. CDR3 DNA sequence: TGTGCCAGCAGCTTAGGGACAGCTAGCACAGATACGCAGTATTTT. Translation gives CASSLGTASTDTQYF.

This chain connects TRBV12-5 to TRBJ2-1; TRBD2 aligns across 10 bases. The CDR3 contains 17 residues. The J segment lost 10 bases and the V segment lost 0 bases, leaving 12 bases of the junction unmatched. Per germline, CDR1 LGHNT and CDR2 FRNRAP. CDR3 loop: CASGLVLGSGGFWEQFF. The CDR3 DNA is TGTGCTAGTGGTTTGGTACTAGGTAGCGGGGGGTTTTGGGAGCAGTTCTTC.

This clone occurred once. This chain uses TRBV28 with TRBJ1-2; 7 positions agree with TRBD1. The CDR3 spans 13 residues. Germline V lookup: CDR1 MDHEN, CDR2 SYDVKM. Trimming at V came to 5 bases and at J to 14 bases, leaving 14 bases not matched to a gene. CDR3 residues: CASSLSLGPGGTF. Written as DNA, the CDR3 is TGTGCCAGCAGTCTCTCCCTGGGGCCAGGGGGGACCTTC.

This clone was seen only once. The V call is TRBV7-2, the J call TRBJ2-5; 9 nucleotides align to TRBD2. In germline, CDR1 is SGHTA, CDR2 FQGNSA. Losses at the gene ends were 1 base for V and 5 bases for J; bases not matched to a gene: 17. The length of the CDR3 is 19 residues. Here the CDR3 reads CASSLVVWALAGGKETQYF. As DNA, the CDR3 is TGTGCCAGCAGCTTAGTAGTGTGGGCTCTGGCGGGGGGGAAGGAGACCCAGTACTTC.

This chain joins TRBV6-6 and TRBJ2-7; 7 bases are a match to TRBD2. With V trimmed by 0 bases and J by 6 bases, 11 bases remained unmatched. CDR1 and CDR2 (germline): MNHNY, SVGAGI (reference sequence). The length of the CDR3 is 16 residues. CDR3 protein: CASSYSPARPGGEQYF. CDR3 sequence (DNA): TGTGCCAGCAGTTACTCGCCCGCGAGGCCGGGGGGCGAGCAGTACTTC.

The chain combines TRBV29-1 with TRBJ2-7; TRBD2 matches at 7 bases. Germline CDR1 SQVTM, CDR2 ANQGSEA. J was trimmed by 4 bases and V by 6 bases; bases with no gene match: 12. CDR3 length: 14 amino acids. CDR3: CSVASGRVKYEQYF. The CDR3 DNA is TGCAGCGTCGCTTCAGGGAGGGTTAAGTACGAGCAGTACTTC.